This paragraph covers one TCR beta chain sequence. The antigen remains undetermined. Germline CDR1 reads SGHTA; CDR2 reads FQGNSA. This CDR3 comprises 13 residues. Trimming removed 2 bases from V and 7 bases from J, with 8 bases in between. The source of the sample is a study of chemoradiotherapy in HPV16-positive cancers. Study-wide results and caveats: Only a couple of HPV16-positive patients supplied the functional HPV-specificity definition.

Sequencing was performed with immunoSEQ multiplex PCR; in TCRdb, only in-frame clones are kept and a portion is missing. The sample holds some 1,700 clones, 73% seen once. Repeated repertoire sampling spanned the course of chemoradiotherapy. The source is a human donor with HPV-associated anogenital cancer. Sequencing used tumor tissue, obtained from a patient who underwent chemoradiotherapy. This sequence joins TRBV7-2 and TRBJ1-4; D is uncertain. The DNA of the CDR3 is TGTGCCAGCAGCTTACGTTACGGTGAAAAACTGTTTTTT. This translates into CASSLRYGEKLFF.